Presented here are 15 T cell receptor beta chains from one specimen sequenced in a study of T cell responses to AZD1222 COVID-19 vaccine. Clones were sequenced by immunoSEQ multiplex PCR, and TCRdb holds only the in-frame ones, with some missing. The sample consists of around 140,000 clones, just over 90% of them appearing once. Specimen: peripheral blood, collected on day 0 of AZD1222 vaccination. The source of these receptors is an adult in good health.

The V and J genes are TRBV30 and TRBJ1-1, with a tentative D call TRBD1 (5 bases). The CDR3 is made up of 15 amino acids. V was clipped by 0 bases and J by 3 bases, with 14 bases between them. Germline V gives CDR1 GTSNPN, CDR2 SVGIG (reference sequence). Written as DNA, the CDR3 is TGTGCCTGGAGTGTACGGGGGACGCCAGACACTGAAGCTTTCTTT. It translates to CAWSVRGTPDTEAFF.

J is TRBJ1-1 and V is TRBV7-9, with D perhaps TRBD1 (5 bases). The CDR3 totals 12 residues. The germline V gene has CDR1 SEHNR and CDR2 FQNEAQ (reference sequence). V was clipped by 5 bases and J by 1 base, with 5 bases between them. The CDR3 DNA sequence: TGTGCCAGCAGCACAGGGAACACTGAAGCTTTCTTT. Protein sequence: CASSTGNTEAFF. Full variable domain (outside the CDR3, taken from reference TRBV7-9 and TRBJ1-1): DTGVSQNPRHKITKRGQNVTFRCDPISEHNRLYWYRQTLGQGPEFLTYFQNEAQLEKSRLLSDRFSAERPKGSFSTLEIQRTEQGDSAMYLCASSTGNTEAFFGQGTRLTVV.

V and J are TRBV12-5 and TRBJ2-7; 7 bases match TRBD1. Germline trimming cut 2 bases from V and 3 bases from J; bases unmatched to any gene: 7. This CDR3 is 15 amino acids long. Germline V gives CDR1 LGHNT, CDR2 FRNRAP. CDR3 sequence: CASGLPQTGNYEQYF. The CDR3 nucleotides read TGTGCTAGTGGTTTGCCCCAGACAGGGAACTACGAGCAGTACTTC.

This chain uses TRBV27 with TRBJ1-6; maybe TRBD1 (6 bases). The V gene's germline CDR1 is MNHEY and CDR2 SMNVEV (reference sequence). The CDR3 sequence is 17 residues long. Trimming removed 3 bases at V and 0 bases at J, with 12 bases between. The CDR3 DNA reads as TGTGCCAGCAGTTTTCAGGGGCCGAGCTCCTATAATTCACCCCTCCACTTT. Amino acid sequence: CASSFQGPSSYNSPLHF.

This chain links TRBV7-2 with TRBJ1-1; the D gene is possibly TRBD1 (5 bases). The V and J ends lost 1 base and 1 base respectively, with 13 bases between them. The CDR3 is 16 amino acids. Germline V gene lookup returns CDR1 SGHTA and CDR2 FQGNSA. The CDR3 reads CASSLGVGGANTEAFF. In nucleotides, the CDR3 is TGTGCCAGCAGCTTAGGGGTTGGAGGGGCGAACACTGAAGCTTTCTTT.

The V call is TRBV27, the J call TRBJ2-2; 15 bases fit TRBD2. The CDR3 has 16 amino acids. CDR1 is MNHEY and CDR2 is SMNVEV in the germline V gene (reference sequence). With V trimmed by 8 bases and J by 8 bases, 9 bases remained unmatched. The CDR3 protein is CASRGLAGGPRGELFF. The CDR3 DNA is TGTGCCAGCCGCGGACTAGCGGGAGGGCCGAGGGGGGAGCTGTTTTTT.

The chain couples TRBV4-2 to TRBJ1-2, with D unclear. Per the germline V gene, CDR1 is LGHNA and CDR2 is YNFKEQ. This CDR3 has 14 residues. Trimming shortened V by 4 bases and J by 2 bases, and 11 bases separated the two germline ends. The CDR3 sequence: CASSPSDGNYGYTF. CDR3 DNA: TGTGCCAGCAGCCCCTCGGACGGAAACTATGGCTACACCTTC.

This sequence joins TRBV7-8 and TRBJ2-5, with 8 bases that match TRBD1. The V segment lost 2 bases and the J segment 5 bases; nucleotides outside the gene matches: 7. There are 15 residues in the CDR3. Per germline, CDR1 SGHVS and CDR2 FQNEAQ. The CDR3 loop reads CASSLFGQGMETQYF. DNA for the CDR3: TGTGCCAGCAGCTTATTTGGACAGGGAATGGAGACCCAGTACTTC.

The gene calls are TRBV7-2 and TRBJ2-4; the match to TRBD1 covers 7 bases. J gave up 8 bases and V 4 bases, and 8 bases lay outside the gene matches. This CDR3 is 14 amino acids long. CDR1 is SGHTA and CDR2 is FQGNSA in the germline V gene. The CDR3 is CASSSQGDYDIQYF. The CDR3 DNA reads as TGTGCCAGCAGCTCCCAGGGGGATTATGACATTCAGTACTTC. The full variable domain, its missing parts supplied by reference TRBV7-2 and TRBJ2-4, is GAGVSQSPSNKVTEKGKDVELRCDPISGHTALYWYRQSLGQGLEFLIYFQGNSAPDKSGLPSDRFSAERTGGSVSTLTIQRTQQEDSAVYLCASSSQGDYDIQYFGAGTRLSVL.

The rearrangement uses TRBV19 and TRBJ1-2; D unresolved. The CDR3 sequence is 12 residues long. Trimming shortened V by 10 bases and J by 5 bases, and 14 bases separated the two germline ends. Germline V gives CDR1 LNHDA, CDR2 SQIVND (reference sequence). CDR3 sequence: CATYGRLYGYTF. The CDR3 DNA reads as TGTGCCACTTACGGACGGCTATATGGCTACACCTTC. Complete variable domain (other parts from reference TRBV19 and TRBJ1-2): DGGITQSPKYLFRKEGQNVTLSCEQNLNHDAMYWYRQDPGQGLRLIYYSQIVNDFQKGDIAEGYSVSREKKESFPLTVTSAQKNPTAFYLCATYGRLYGYTFGSGTRLTVV.

This sequence joins TRBV12-3 or TRBV12-4 and TRBJ2-7, with a possible D match to TRBD1 (5 bases). V was shortened by 1 base and J by 6 bases, with 7 bases between the two germline ends. This CDR3 has 12 residues. The CDR3, as DNA: TGTGCCAGCAGTTTAGAAACAGGCGAGCAGTACTTC. Protein: CASSLETGEQYF.

The chain recombines TRBV29-1 with TRBJ2-1; the match to TRBD2 covers 7 bases. CDR3 length: 13 amino acids. V shed 3 bases, J shed 8 bases, and the junction held 7 bases outside the gene matches. Germline lookup yields CDR1 SQVTM and CDR2 ANQGSEA. CDR3 loop: CSVDWRGRDEQFF. In DNA, the CDR3 is TGCAGCGTTGATTGGCGGGGGAGAGATGAGCAGTTCTTC.

The chain joins TRBV5-4 to TRBJ2-7; D gene ambiguous. Germline CDR1 is SGHNT and CDR2 is YYREEE (reference sequence). The germline V and J ends were trimmed by 4 bases and 2 bases, with 13 bases remaining between them. CDR3 length equals 14 residues. CDR3 sequence (DNA): TGTGCCAGCAGCCACTACTTGAATCCCTACGAGCAGTACTTC. Its translation is CASSHYLNPYEQYF.

The chain recombines TRBV27 with TRBJ2-3; D is unclear. Germline V gene sequence: CDR1 MNHEY, CDR2 SMNVEV (reference sequence). This CDR3 region has 14 residues. V was shortened by 2 bases and J by 0 bases, with 6 bases between the two germline ends. CDR3: CASSLADSTDTQYF. The DNA for the CDR3 is TGTGCCAGCAGTTTAGCAGATAGCACAGATACGCAGTATTTT.

The gene calls are TRBV5-1 and TRBJ1-2, with 10 bases matching TRBD1. The CDR3 runs to 14 residues. In germline, CDR1 is SGHRS, CDR2 YFSETQ. V was pared by 4 bases and J by 2 bases, with 2 bases of the junction left unmatched. The CDR3 DNA follows: TGCGCCAGCAGCACGACAGGGGGCAACTATGGCTACACCTTC. Its translation: CASSTTGGNYGYTF.